This TCR beta chain comes out of a study of beta chain features in type 1 diabetes. This clone was detected once. CD45RO/CCR7/CD25/CD127/CD95/CD27 staining was used to isolate CD4+ naive, central memory, regulatory and stem cell-like memory cells by sorting. The sequenced template was cDNA made from the entire isolated RNA. Generated by immunoSEQ multiplex PCR, the TCRdb table keeps only in-frame clones and is missing some. In the table there are 400,000 to 450,000 clones, approximately 15% of which are singletons. CDR3 length: 14 amino acids. Germline assignment: CDR1 MNHNY and CDR2 SVGAGI (reference sequence). V was pared by 3 bases and J by 5 bases, with 13 bases between.

This TCR derives from a man aged 25-40 years in good health. The V call is TRBV6-6, the J call TRBJ2-5; D is perhaps TRBD1 (6 bases). Sequenced sample: naive CD4+ T cells from blood. The CDR3 loop reads CASSYEGTTETQYF. The DNA of the CDR3 is TGTGCCAGCAGTTATGAAGGGACAACCGAGACCCAGTACTTC.